The table lists the clone carrying this T cell receptor beta chain with many counts. Its antigen remains unknown. This sample was included in a study of T cells in Graves' hyperthyroidism and ophthalmopathy. Using RNA transcripts as the source, TCR beta CDR3 regions were amplified. A first-round RT-PCR of the TCR CDR3 used the HTBI primer set. Using its own MiXCR run on the multiplex PCR reads, TCRdb lists one record per CDR3 protein. This table has approximately 260,000 distinct CDR3 sequences, approximately 14% appearing once. Trimming cost V 5 bases and J 2 bases; bases outside gene matches: 8. In germline, CDR1 is SGHTA, CDR2 FQGNSA. The CDR3 spans 15 residues. Overall study results and limits: From stable hyperthyroidism, ophthalmopathy was separated by a 13 V-J model.

For the diagnoses, clinical symptoms, serum thyroxine and TRAb, thyroid ultrasound and orbital computed tomography were used. The blood sample dates from first hyperthyroidism diagnosis, preceding any ophthalmopathy symptoms. The PBMCs were sourced from fresh peripheral blood (approximately 9.6 ml). This TCR derives from a woman aged 45-65 years with Graves' hyperthyroidism that later progressed to Graves' ophthalmopathy. The sample taken for sequencing was blood. The V and J genes are TRBV7-2 and TRBJ2-7, with 8 bases matching TRBD2. CDR3 nucleotide sequence: TGTGCCAGCAGCCCGGAGCGGGAGCCTCCCTACGAGCAGTACTTC. Protein sequence: CASSPEREPPYEQYF.